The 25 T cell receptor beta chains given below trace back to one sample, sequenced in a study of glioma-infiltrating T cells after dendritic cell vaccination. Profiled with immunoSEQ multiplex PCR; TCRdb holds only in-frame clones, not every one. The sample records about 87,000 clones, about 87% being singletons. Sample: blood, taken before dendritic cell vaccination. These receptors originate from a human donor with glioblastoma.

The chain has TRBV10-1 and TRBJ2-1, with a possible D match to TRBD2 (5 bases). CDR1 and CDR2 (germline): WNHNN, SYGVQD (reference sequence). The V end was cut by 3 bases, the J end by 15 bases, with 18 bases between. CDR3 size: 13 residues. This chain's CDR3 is CASSDNIRPGWFF. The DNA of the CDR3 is TGCGCCAGCAGTGACAACATTCGCCCGGGATGGTTCTTC.

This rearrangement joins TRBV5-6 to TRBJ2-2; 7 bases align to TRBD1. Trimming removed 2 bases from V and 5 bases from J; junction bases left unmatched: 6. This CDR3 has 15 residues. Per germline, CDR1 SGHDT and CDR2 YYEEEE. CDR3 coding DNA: TGTGCCAGCAGCTTACAGGGACAGCGGACCGGGGAGCTGTTTTTT. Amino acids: CASSLQGQRTGELFF. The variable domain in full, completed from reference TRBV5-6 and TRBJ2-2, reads DAGVTQSPTHLIKTRGQQVTLRCSPKSGHDTVSWYQQALGQGPQFIFQYYEEEERQRGNFPDRFSGHQFPNYSSELNVNALLLGDSALYLCASSLQGQRTGELFFGEGSRLTVL.

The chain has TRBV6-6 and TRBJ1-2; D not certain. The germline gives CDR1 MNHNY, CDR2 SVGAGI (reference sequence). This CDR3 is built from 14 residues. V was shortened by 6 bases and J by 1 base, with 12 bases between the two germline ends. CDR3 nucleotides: TGTGCCAGCAGCCACTCCACAGTTAACTATGGCTACACCTTC. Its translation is CASSHSTVNYGYTF.

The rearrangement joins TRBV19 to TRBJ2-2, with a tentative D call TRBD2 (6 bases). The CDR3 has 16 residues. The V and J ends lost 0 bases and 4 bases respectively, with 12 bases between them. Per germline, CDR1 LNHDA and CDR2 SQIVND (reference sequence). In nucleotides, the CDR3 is TGTGCCAGTAGTATAGACAGGGTGGGGGGCACCGGGGAGCTGTTTTTT. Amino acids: CASSIDRVGGTGELFF.

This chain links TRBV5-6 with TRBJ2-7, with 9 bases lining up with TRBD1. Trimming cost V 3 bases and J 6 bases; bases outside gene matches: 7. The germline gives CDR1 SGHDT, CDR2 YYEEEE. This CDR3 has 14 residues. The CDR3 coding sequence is TGTGCCAGCAGCTCCCCGGGACAGGGTGGCGAGCAGTACTTC. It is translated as CASSSPGQGGEQYF.

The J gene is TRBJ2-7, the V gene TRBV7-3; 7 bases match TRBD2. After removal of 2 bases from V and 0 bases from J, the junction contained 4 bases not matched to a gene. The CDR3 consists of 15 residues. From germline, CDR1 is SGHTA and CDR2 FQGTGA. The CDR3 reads CASSLGPSGSYEQYF. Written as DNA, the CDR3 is TGTGCCAGCAGCTTAGGGCCTAGCGGCTCCTACGAGCAGTACTTC.

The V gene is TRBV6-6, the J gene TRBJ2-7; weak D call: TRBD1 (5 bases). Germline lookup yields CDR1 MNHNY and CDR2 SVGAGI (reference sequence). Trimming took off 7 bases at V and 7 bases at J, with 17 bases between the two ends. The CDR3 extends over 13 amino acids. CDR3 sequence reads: CASTQSWAGEQYF. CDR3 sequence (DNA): TGTGCCAGCACTCAAAGCTGGGCAGGGGAGCAGTACTTC.

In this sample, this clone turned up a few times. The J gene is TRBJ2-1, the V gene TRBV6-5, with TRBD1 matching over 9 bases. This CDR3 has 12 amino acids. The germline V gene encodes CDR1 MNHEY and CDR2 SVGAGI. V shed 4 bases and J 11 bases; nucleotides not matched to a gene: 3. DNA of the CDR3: TGTGCCAGCAGTTGGGACAGGGAGAAGCAGTTCTTC. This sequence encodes CASSWDREKQFF.

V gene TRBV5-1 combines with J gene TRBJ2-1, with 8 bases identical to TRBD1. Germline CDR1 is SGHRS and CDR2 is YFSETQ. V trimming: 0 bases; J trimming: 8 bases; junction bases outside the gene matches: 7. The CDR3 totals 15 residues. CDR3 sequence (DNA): TGCGCCAGCAGCTTGGCTCAGGGGGCGCATCATGAGCAGTTCTTC. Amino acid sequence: CASSLAQGAHHEQFF. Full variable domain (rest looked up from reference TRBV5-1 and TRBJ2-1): KAGVTQTPRYLIKTRGQQVTLSCSPISGHRSVSWYQQTPGQGLQFLFEYFSETQRNKGNFPGRFSGRQFSNSRSEMNVSTLELGDSALYLCASSLAQGAHHEQFFGPGTRLTVL.

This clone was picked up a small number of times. The CDR3 region is CASSEALQGSQPQHF. The CDR3 DNA sequence: TGTGCCAGCAGTGAAGCTTTACAGGGCAGTCAGCCCCAGCATTTT. The rearrangement links TRBV6-1 to TRBJ1-5, with D possibly matching TRBD1 (6 bases). This CDR3 has 15 amino acids. The V gene's germline CDR1 is MNHNS and CDR2 SASEGT. With 0 bases removed from V and 6 bases from J, the gap between germline ends came to 12 bases.

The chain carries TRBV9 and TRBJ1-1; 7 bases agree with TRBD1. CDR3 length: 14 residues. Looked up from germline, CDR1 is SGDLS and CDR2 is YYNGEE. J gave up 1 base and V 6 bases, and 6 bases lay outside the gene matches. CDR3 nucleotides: TGTGCCAGCACAACCGGGACAGCGAACACTGAAGCTTTCTTT. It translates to CASTTGTANTEAFF.

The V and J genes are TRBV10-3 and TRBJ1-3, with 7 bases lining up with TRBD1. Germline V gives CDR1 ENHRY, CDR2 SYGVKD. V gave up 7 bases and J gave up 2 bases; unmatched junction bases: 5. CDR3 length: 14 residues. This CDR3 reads CAITRTGAGNTIYF. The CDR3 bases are TGTGCCATCACTCGCACAGGGGCTGGAAACACCATATATTTT.

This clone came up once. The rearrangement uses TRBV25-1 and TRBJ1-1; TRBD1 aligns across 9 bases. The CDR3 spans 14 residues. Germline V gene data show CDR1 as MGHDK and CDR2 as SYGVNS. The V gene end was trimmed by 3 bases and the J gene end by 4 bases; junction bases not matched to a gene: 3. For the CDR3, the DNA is TGTGCCAGCAGTGAGGACAGGGGTCCCACTGAAGCTTTCTTT. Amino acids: CASSEDRGPTEAFF.

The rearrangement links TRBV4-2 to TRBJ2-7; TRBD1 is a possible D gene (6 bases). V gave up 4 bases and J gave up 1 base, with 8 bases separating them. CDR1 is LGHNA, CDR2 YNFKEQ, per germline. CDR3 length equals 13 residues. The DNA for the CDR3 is TGTGCCAGCAGCCCGGGACAATCCTACGAGCAGTACTTC. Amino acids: CASSPGQSYEQYF.

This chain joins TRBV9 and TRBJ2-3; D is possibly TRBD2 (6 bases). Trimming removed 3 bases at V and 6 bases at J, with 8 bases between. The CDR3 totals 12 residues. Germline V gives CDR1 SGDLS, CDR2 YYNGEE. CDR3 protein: CASSAEGDTQYF. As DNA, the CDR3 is TGTGCCAGCAGCGCGGAGGGGGATACGCAGTATTTT. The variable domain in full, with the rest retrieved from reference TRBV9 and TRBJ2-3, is DSGVTQTPKHLITATGQRVTLRCSPRSGDLSVYWYQQSLDQGLQFLIQYYNGEERAKGNILERFSAQQFPDLHSELNLSSLELGDSALYFCASSAEGDTQYFGPGTRLTVL.

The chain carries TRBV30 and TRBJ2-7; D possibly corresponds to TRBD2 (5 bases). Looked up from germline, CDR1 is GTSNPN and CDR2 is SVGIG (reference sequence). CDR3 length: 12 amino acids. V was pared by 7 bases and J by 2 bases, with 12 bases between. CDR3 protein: CASTRSTYEQYF. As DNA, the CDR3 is TGTGCCTCCACTAGAAGCACCTACGAGCAGTACTTC.

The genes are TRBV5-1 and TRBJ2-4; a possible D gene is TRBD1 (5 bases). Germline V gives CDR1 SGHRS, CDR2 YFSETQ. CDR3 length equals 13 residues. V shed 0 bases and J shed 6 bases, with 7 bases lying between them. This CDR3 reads CASSLGQGNIQYF. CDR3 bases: TGCGCCAGCAGCTTGGGGCAGGGAAACATTCAGTACTTC.

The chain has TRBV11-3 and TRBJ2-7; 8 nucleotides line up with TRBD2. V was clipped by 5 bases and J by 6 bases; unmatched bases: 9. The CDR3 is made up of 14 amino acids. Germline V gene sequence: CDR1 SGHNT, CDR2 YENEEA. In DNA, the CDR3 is TGTGCCAGCAGCCTAAGAGCGGGAGCGAGCGAGCAGTACTTC. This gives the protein CASSLRAGASEQYF.

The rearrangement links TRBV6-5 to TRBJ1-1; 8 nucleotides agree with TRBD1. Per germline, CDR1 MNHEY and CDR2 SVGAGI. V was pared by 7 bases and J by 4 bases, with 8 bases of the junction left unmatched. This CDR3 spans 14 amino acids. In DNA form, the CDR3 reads TGTGCCAGCACTTCAGGGGGCGAAGTCACTGAAGCTTTCTTT. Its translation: CASTSGGEVTEAFF.

CDR3 coding DNA: TGTGCCAGCAGATCAGGGGGCTCGAGCTCCTACAATGAGCAGTTCTTC. Its translation: CASRSGGSSSYNEQFF. V is TRBV14 and J is TRBJ2-1, with TRBD1 matching 8 bases. The CDR3 consists of 16 residues. Germline trimming cut 6 bases from V and 0 bases from J; bases unmatched to any gene: 7. The V gene's germline CDR1 is SGHDN and CDR2 FVKESK.

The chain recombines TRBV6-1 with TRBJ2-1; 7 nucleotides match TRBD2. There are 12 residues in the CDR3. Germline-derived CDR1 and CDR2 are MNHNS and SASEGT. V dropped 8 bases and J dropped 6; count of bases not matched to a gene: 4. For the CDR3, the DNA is TGTGCCAGCTCCAGGGAGGGCAATGAGCAGTTCTTC. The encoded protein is CASSREGNEQFF.

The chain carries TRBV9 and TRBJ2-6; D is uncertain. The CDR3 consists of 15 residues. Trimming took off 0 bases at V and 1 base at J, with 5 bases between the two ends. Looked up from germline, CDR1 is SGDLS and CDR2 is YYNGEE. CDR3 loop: CASSVGLSGANVLTF. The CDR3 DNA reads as TGTGCCAGCAGCGTAGGGCTGTCTGGGGCCAACGTCCTGACTTTC.

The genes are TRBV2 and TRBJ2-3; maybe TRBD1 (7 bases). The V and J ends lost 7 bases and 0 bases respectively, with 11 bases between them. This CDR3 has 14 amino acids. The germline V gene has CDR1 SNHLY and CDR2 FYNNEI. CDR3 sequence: CASTQGTSTDTQYF. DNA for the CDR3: TGTGCCAGCACACAGGGGACTAGCACAGATACGCAGTATTTT.

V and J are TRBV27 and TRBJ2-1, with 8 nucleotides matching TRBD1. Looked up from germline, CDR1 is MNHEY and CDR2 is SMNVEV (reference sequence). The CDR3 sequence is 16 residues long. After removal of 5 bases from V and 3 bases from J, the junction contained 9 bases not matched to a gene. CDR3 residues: CASSPSQGAVYNEQFF. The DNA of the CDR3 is TGTGCCAGCAGTCCATCTCAGGGGGCGGTCTACAATGAGCAGTTCTTC.

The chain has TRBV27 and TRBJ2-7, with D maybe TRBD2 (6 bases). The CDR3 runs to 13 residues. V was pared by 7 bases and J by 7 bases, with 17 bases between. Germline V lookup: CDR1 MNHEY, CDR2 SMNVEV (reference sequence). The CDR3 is CASMAPGRREQYF. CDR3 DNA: TGTGCCAGCATGGCCCCGGGGAGGAGGGAGCAGTACTTC.